Sequencing of this TCR beta chain was carried out in a study of T cell responses to AZD1222 COVID-19 vaccine. Study-wide results and caveats: Donors skewed white British and female; clonal diversity was possibly underestimated. Spike-specific TCR depth and breadth grew after two AZD1222 doses. No day 14 peak samples; only post-peak repertoires were characterized.

CDR1 is MDHEN and CDR2 is SYDVKM in the germline V gene. The CDR3 is 21 amino acids. The V and J ends lost 3 bases and 0 bases, in that order; junction bases with no gene match: 16. Pooled together were second doses at about 4 or about 12 weeks. Clones were sequenced by immunoSEQ multiplex PCR, and TCRdb holds only the in-frame ones, with some missing. The data show 120,000 to 150,000 clones, around 89% seen once. Worth noting for this clone: Its antigen is as yet unknown.

V and J are TRBV28 and TRBJ2-4, with 11 bases fitting TRBD2. This clonotype was obtained from an adult who received the AZD1222 COVID-19 vaccine. Sequences were derived from peripheral blood, sampled 28 days after the second AZD1222 dose. This chain's CDR3 is CASSFIPWGSGRGLAKNIQYF. CDR3 coding DNA: TGTGCCAGCAGTTTTATCCCGTGGGGTAGCGGGAGGGGTCTAGCCAAAAACATTCAGTACTTC.